These 9 T cell receptor beta chains share one sample of origin, sequenced in a study of blood T cell repertoires in COVID-19. The table came from immunoSEQ multiplex PCR; TCRdb's copy has only in-frame clones and leaves some out. The data show hundreds of thousands of clones, with about 90% seen just once and 1.9% held by the top ten. The sample comprised PBMCs or T cells enriched from blood (not recorded which). The receptors derive from a woman between 18 and 29 years old who had recovered from COVID-19.

The rearrangement uses TRBV19 and TRBJ1-2; a possible D gene is TRBD1 (5 bases). The V and J ends lost 2 bases and 3 bases respectively, with 10 bases between them. CDR3 length equals 14 residues. Germline V gene lookup returns CDR1 LNHDA and CDR2 SQIVND (reference sequence). The CDR3 bases are TGTGCCAGTAGTATACAGACAGCAGACTATGGCTACACCTTC. Translating gives CASSIQTADYGYTF.

The V and J genes are TRBV11-3 and TRBJ2-2; 8 bases match TRBD2. Germline V gene sequence: CDR1 SGHNT, CDR2 YENEEA. The CDR3 runs to 15 residues. The J segment lost 1 base and the V segment lost 3 bases, leaving 1 base of the junction unmatched. The CDR3: CASSFRGGNTGELFF. The CDR3 DNA reads as TGTGCCAGCAGCTTCCGGGGGGGGAACACCGGGGAGCTGTTTTTT.

CDR3 sequence reads: CASRSGNSYEQYF. The CDR3 DNA is TGTGCCAGCAGGTCAGGGAACTCCTACGAGCAGTACTTC. The chain joins TRBV12-3 or TRBV12-4 to TRBJ2-7; D is possibly TRBD1 (5 bases). Trimming took off 6 bases at V and 0 bases at J, with 9 bases between the two ends. CDR3 length: 13 residues.

This chain connects TRBV11-2 to TRBJ1-4, with D maybe TRBD1 (6 bases). Looked up from germline, CDR1 is SGHAT and CDR2 is FQNNGV. Trimming cost V 3 bases and J 5 bases, with 13 bases left between them. There are 15 residues in the CDR3. The CDR3 region has the DNA TGTGCCAGCAGCTTCTGGGGGCTCGGAAATGAAAAACTGTTTTTT. Its protein is CASSFWGLGNEKLFF. Using reference TRBV11-2 and TRBJ1-4 for the parts outside the CDR3, the full variable domain is EAGVAQSPRYKIIEKRQSVAFWCNPISGHATLYWYQQILGQGPKLLIQFQNNGVVDDSQLPKDRFSAERLKGVDSTLKIQPAKLEDSAVYLCASSFWGLGNEKLFFGSGTQLSVL.

The chain employs TRBV28 and TRBJ2-7; 9 nucleotides line up with TRBD1. Trimming cost V 2 bases and J 4 bases; bases outside gene matches: 3. Germline V CDR1 and CDR2: MDHEN, SYDVKM. The CDR3 has 14 amino acids. The CDR3 coding sequence is TGTGCCAGCAGTTTAACAGGGGGCACTTACGAGCAGTACTTC. It is translated as CASSLTGGTYEQYF.

This clone was observed once. The CDR3 loop reads CASSLTPASEAFF. DNA of the CDR3: TGTGCCAGCAGCTTGACACCTGCGTCTGAAGCTTTCTTT. The rearrangement uses TRBV3-1 (or the pseudogene TRBV3-2) and TRBJ1-1, with D unclear. The germline V gene encodes CDR1 LGHDT and CDR2 YNNKEL (reference sequence). The V gene lost 5 bases and the J gene lost 6 bases, with 13 bases spanning the gap. CDR3 size: 13 residues.

This sequence joins TRBV28 and TRBJ1-1; D remains ambiguous. V lost 0 bases to trimming and J lost 1 base, with 6 bases between them. The CDR3 sequence is 14 residues long. Germline-derived CDR1 and CDR2 are MDHEN and SYDVKM. The CDR3 spells CASSLWAGNTEAFF. DNA for the CDR3: TGTGCCAGCAGTTTATGGGCAGGGAACACTGAAGCTTTCTTT.

This clone came up many times. The chain joins TRBV6-4 to TRBJ2-2, with a possible D match to TRBD2 (6 bases). Germline V lookup: CDR1 MRHNA, CDR2 SNTAGT. The CDR3 has 14 residues. V was pared by 2 bases and J by 3 bases, with 7 bases between. CDR3 DNA: TGTGCCAGCAGTGACCGGGACTACACCGGGGAGCTGTTTTTT. This sequence encodes CASSDRDYTGELFF.

The chain is built from TRBV11-3 and TRBJ2-3; 11 bases line up with TRBD2. The V gene's germline CDR1 is SGHNT and CDR2 YENEEA. The CDR3 totals 16 residues. After removal of 2 bases from V and 1 base from J, the junction contained 2 bases not matched to a gene. The CDR3 is CASSLLAGGRTDTQYF. In nucleotides, the CDR3 is TGTGCCAGCAGCTTACTAGCGGGGGGACGCACAGATACGCAGTATTTT. Combining the CDR3 with reference TRBV11-3 and TRBJ2-3 gives the whole variable domain EAGVVQSPRYKIIEKKQPVAFWCNPISGHNTLYWYLQNLGQGPELLIRYENEEAVDDSQLPKDRFSAERLKGVDSTLKIQPAELGDSAVYLCASSLLAGGRTDTQYFGPGTRLTVL.